Below, one TCR beta chain is given with its context. Using immunoSEQ multiplex PCR, the repertoire was profiled, and TCRdb retains in-frame clones only, with some absent. Here the sample spans about 92,000 clones, under 95% being singletons. The source of the sample is a study of T cell changes during pregnancy in multiple sclerosis. The V segment lost 10 bases and the J segment 7 bases; nucleotides outside the gene matches: 10. The CDR3 extends over 14 amino acids. The germline V gene encodes CDR1 LNHDA and CDR2 SQIVND (reference sequence). Sample: peripheral blood, taken in the first trimester of pregnancy. The origin of this receptor is a female donor with multiple sclerosis, enrolled in a pregnancy study. The chain uses TRBV19 and TRBJ2-1, with 10 bases lining up with TRBD2. CDR3: CATSGRAFSNEQFF. CDR3 DNA sequence: TGTGCCACCAGCGGGAGGGCCTTCTCGAATGAGCAGTTCTTC.